This passage covers 8 T cell receptor beta chains from one sample sequenced in a study of blood T cell repertoires in COVID-19. The assay was immunoSEQ multiplex PCR, and TCRdb's table has in-frame clones only and misses some. Of 170,000 or so clones listed, approximately 87% are singletons. The specimen was peripheral blood. The origin of the receptors is a woman aged 18-29 years who had recovered from COVID-19.

This chain joins TRBV7-8 and TRBJ2-5; TRBD2 is a possible D gene (5 bases). CDR1 SGHVS and CDR2 FQNEAQ come from the germline V gene. Deletions cut 4 bases from V and 4 bases from J, with 10 bases between. This CDR3 region has 13 residues. The CDR3 DNA follows: TGTGCCAGCAGCTCTCTGAGCGGAGAGACCCAGTACTTC. Its protein product is CASSSLSGETQYF.

The genes are TRBV5-1 and TRBJ1-6; 8 nucleotides agree with TRBD1. Germline CDR1 and CDR2: SGHRS and YFSETQ. Germline trimming cut 4 bases from V and 7 bases from J; bases unmatched to any gene: 4. The CDR3 loop spans 14 amino acids. Here the CDR3 DNA reads TGCGCCAGCAGCCCGACAGGGGAGAATTCACCCCTCCACTTT. Protein: CASSPTGENSPLHF.

This chain uses TRBV6-2 or TRBV6-3 with TRBJ2-7, with 7 positions matching TRBD2. CDR3 size: 18 residues. Looked up from germline, CDR1 is MNHEY and CDR2 is SVGEGT. J lost 3 bases, V lost 3 bases, and 17 bases had no gene match. The CDR3 spells CASSYEVLLAPIYYEQYV. The DNA of the CDR3 is TGTGCCAGCAGTTATGAAGTCCTACTAGCGCCCATTTACTACGAGCAGTACGTC.

The chain has TRBV5-6 and TRBJ2-7; 12 bases agree with TRBD2. Germline-derived CDR1 and CDR2 are SGHDT and YYEEEE. V lost 0 bases and J lost 2; bases outside the gene matches: 3. The length of the CDR3 is 16 residues. Here the CDR3 DNA reads TGTGCCAGCAGCTTGGGACTAGCGGGAGCAACCTACGAGCAGTACGTC. Translation gives CASSLGLAGATYEQYV.

This clone was detected once. J is TRBJ2-3 and V is TRBV24-1; maybe TRBD2 (6 bases). V was trimmed by 4 bases and J by 2 bases, leaving 12 bases between them. The germline V gene encodes CDR1 KGHDR and CDR2 SFDVKD. The CDR3 is made up of 15 amino acids. Here the CDR3 DNA reads TGTGCCACCAGTGACACGAGCGGGCCCACAGATACGCAGTATTTT. The encoded protein is CATSDTSGPTDTQYF.

The chain carries TRBV6-5 and TRBJ2-1; TRBD2 matches 10 bases. The CDR3 extends over 16 amino acids. Germline loops: CDR1 MNHEY, CDR2 SVGAGI. V dropped 4 bases and J dropped 2; count of bases not matched to a gene: 5. CDR3 amino acids: CASSSLAGVTYNEQFF. The DNA of the CDR3 is TGTGCCAGCAGTTCGCTAGCGGGAGTCACCTACAATGAGCAGTTCTTC.

This clone was observed a few times. V and J are TRBV6-2 or TRBV6-3 and TRBJ2-7; 8 nucleotides match TRBD1. This CDR3 is 15 amino acids long. After removal of 2 bases from V and 5 bases from J, the junction contained 8 bases not matched to a gene. Germline CDR1 and CDR2: MNHEY and SVGEGT. This chain's CDR3 is CASSYEDRESDEQYF. The CDR3 coding sequence is TGTGCCAGCAGTTACGAGGACAGGGAGAGCGACGAGCAGTACTTC.

The chain uses TRBV5-4 and TRBJ1-1; maybe TRBD1 (5 bases). This CDR3 is 14 amino acids long. With 3 bases removed from V and 1 base from J, the gap between germline ends came to 10 bases. Germline-derived CDR1 and CDR2 are SGHNT and YYREEE (reference sequence). CDR3 sequence: CASSSDIANTEAFF. CDR3 DNA: TGTGCCAGCAGCTCGGACATAGCGAACACTGAAGCTTTCTTT. Full variable domain (missing parts from reference TRBV5-4 and TRBJ1-1): ETGVTQSPTHLIKTRGQQVTLRCSSQSGHNTVSWYQQALGQGPQFIFQYYREEENGRGNFPPRFSGLQFPNYSSELNVNALELDDSALYLCASSSDIANTEAFFGQGTRLTVV.